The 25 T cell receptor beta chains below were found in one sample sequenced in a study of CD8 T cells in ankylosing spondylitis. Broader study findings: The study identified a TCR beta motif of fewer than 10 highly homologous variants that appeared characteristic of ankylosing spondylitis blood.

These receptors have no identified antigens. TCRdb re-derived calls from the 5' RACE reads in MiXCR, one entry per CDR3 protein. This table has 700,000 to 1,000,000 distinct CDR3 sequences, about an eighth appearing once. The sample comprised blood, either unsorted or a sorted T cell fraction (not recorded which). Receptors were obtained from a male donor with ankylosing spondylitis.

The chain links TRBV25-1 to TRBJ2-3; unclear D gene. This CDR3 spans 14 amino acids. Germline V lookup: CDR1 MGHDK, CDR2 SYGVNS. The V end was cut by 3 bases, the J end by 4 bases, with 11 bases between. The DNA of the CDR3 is TGTGCCAGCAGTGATGACCGCGCGGCAGATACGCAGTATTTT. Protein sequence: CASSDDRAADTQYF.

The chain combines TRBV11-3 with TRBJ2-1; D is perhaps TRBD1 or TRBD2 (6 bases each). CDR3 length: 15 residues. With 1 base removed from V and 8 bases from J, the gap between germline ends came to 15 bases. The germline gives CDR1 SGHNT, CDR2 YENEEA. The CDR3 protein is CASSLGRGGHDEQFF. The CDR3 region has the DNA TGTGCCAGCAGCTTAGGGCGTGGGGGGCATGATGAGCAGTTCTTC.

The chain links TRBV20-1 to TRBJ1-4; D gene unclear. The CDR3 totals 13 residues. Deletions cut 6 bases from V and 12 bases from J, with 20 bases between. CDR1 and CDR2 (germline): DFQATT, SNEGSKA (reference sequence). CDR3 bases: TGCAGTGCGGAAGAACGGGCGGCTAAGGAACTGTTTTTT. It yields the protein CSAEERAAKELFF.

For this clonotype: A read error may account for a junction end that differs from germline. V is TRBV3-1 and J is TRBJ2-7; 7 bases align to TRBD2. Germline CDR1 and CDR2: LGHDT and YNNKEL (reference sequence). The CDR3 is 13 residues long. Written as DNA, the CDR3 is TGTGCCACCAGCGGGGACTCATACTACGAGCAGTACTTC. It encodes CATSGDSYYEQYF.

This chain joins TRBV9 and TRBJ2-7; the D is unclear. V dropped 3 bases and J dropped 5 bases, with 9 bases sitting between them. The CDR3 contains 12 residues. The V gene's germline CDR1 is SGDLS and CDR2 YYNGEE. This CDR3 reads CASSADTDEQYF. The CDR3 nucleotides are TGTGCCAGCAGCGCCGATACGGACGAGCAGTACTTC.

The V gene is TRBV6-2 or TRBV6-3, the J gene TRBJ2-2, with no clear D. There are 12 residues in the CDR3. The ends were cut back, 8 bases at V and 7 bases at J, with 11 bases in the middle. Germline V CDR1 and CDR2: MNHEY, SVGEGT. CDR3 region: CASGEPGGELFF. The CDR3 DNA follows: TGTGCCAGCGGAGAACCCGGCGGGGAGCTGTTTTTT.

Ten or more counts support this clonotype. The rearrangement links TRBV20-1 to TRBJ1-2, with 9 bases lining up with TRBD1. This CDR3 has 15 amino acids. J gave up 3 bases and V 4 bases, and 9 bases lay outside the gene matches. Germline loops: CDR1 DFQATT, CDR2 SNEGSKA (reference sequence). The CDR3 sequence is CSAKNLGQGDYGYTF. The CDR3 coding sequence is TGCAGTGCTAAAAACTTGGGACAGGGCGACTATGGCTACACCTTC.

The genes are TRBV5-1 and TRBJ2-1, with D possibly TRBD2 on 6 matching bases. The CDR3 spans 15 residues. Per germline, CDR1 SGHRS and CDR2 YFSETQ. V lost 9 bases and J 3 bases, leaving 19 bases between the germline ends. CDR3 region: CATETGTRVYNEQFF. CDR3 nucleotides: TGCGCCACCGAGACCGGGACTCGTGTCTACAATGAGCAGTTCTTC.

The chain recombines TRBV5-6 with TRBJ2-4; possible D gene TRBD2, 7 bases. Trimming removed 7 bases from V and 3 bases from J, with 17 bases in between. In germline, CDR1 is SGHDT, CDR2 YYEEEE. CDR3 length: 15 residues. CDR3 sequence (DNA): TGTGCCAGCTTCCGAGCGGGACACGACAAAAACATTCAGTACTTC. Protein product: CASFRAGHDKNIQYF.

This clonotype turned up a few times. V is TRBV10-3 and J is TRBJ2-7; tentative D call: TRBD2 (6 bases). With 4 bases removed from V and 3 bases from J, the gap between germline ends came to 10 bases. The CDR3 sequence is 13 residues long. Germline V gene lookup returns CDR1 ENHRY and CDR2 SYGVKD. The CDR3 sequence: CAISGSGVYEQYF. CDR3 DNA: TGTGCCATCAGTGGGTCGGGAGTCTACGAGCAGTACTTC.

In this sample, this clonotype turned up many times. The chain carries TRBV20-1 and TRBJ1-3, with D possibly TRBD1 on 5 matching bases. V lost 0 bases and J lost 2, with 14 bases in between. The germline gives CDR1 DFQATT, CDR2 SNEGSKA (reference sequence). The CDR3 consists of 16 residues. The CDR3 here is CSARDTSGGAGNTIYF. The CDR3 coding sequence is TGCAGTGCTAGAGATACCTCGGGGGGAGCTGGAAACACCATATATTTT.

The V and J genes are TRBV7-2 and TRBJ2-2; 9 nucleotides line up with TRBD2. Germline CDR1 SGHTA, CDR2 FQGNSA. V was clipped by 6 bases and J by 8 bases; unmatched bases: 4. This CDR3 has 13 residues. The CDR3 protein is CASSSGGSGELFF. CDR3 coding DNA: TGTGCCAGCAGTAGCGGGGGTTCTGGGGAGCTGTTTTTT.

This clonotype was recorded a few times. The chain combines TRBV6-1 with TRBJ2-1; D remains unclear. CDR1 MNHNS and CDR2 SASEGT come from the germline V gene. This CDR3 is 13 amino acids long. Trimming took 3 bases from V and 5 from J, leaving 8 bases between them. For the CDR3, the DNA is TGTGCCAGCAGTGATCTCAGAAACAATGAGCAGTTCTTC. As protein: CASSDLRNNEQFF.

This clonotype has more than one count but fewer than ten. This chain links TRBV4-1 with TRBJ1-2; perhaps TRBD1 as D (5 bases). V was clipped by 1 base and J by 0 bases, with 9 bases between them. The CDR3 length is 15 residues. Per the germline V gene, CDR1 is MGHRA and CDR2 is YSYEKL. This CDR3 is CASSQGPGANYGYTF. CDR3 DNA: TGCGCCAGCAGCCAAGGGCCGGGGGCTAACTATGGCTACACCTTC.

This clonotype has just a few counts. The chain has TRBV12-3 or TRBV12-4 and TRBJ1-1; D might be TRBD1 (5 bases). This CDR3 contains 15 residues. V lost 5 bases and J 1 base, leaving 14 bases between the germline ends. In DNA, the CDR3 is TGTGCCAGCAGTCCCCAACCGACAGCGAACACTGAAGCTTTCTTT. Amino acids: CASSPQPTANTEAFF.

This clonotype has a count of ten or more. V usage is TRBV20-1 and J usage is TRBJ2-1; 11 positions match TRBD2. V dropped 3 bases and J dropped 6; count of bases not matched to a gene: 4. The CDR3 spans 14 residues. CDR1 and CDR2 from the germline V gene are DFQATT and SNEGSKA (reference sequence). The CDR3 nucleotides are TGCAGTGCTAGCAGTAGCGGGAGGGTCAATGAGCAGTTCTTC. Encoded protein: CSASSSGRVNEQFF.

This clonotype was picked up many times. This chain's CDR3 is CASSFFPPGQGLVKAGELFF. The CDR3 DNA reads TGTGCCAGCAGCTTTTTCCCTCCGGGACAGGGTCTCGTTAAGGCCGGGGAGCTGTTTTTT. V usage is TRBV11-2 and J usage is TRBJ2-2, with 9 bases matching TRBD1. The ends lost 3 bases at V and 6 bases at J; junction bases unmatched: 20. The CDR3 contains 20 residues. Germline V gene lookup returns CDR1 SGHAT and CDR2 FQNNGV. Supplemented by reference TRBV11-2 and TRBJ2-2, the full variable domain reads EAGVAQSPRYKIIEKRQSVAFWCNPISGHATLYWYQQILGQGPKLLIQFQNNGVVDDSQLPKDRFSAERLKGVDSTLKIQPAKLEDSAVYLCASSFFPPGQGLVKAGELFFGEGSRLTVL.

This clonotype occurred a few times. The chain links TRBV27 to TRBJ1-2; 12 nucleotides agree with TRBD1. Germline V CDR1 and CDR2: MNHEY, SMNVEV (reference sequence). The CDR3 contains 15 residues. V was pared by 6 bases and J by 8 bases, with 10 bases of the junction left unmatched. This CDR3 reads CASRRSGTGGYGYTF. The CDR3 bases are TGTGCCAGCAGACGTTCCGGGACAGGGGGCTACGGCTACACCTTC.

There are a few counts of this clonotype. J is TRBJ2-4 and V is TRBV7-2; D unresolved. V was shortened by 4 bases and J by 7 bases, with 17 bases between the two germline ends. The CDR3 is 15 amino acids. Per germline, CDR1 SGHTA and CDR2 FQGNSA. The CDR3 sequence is CASSSSGSRRNIQYF. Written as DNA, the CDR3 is TGTGCCAGCAGCTCGTCAGGTTCCCGACGCAACATTCAGTACTTC.

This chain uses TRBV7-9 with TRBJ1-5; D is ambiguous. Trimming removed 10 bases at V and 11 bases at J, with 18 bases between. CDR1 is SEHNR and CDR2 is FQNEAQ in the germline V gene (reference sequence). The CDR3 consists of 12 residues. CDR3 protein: CAIGAGLLSQHF. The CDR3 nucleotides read TGTGCCATCGGCGCCGGGCTCCTCTCCCAGCATTTT.

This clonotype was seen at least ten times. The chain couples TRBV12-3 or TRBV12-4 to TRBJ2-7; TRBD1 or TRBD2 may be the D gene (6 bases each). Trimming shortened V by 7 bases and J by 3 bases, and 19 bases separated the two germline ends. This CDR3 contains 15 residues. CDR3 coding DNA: TGTGCCAGCAAGAGGGGGGACATCTCGGTCTACGAGCAGTACTTC. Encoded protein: CASKRGDISVYEQYF.

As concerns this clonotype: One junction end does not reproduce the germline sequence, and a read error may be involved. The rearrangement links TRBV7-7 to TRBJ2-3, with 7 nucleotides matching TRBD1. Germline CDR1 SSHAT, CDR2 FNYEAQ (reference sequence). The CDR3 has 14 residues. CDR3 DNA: TGTGCTAGCAGCCCAACCGACAGGGCAGATACGCAGTATTTT. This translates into CASSPTDRADTQYF.

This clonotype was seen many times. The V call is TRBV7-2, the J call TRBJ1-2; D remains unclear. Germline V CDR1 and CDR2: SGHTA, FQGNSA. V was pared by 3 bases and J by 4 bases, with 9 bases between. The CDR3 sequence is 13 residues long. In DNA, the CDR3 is TGTGCCAGCAGCTTGAAGAAGTCCTATGGCTACACCTTC. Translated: CASSLKKSYGYTF.

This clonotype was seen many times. CDR3 protein: CASSLALGTYEQYF. The CDR3 DNA reads TGTGCCAGCAGCTTAGCGCTGGGGACCTACGAGCAGTACTTC. V is TRBV7-2 and J is TRBJ2-7; no definite D call. V shed 0 bases and J shed 2 bases, with 8 bases lying between them. The CDR3 is 14 amino acids. CDR1 is SGHTA, CDR2 FQGNSA, per germline.

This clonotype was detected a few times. CDR3 nucleotides: TGTGCCAGCAGTTATGAGACTAGCGGGGGCGGGGGCGAGCAGTACTTC. Amino acids: CASSYETSGGGGEQYF. The rearrangement uses TRBV6-5 and TRBJ2-7, with TRBD2 matching 12 bases. This CDR3 spans 16 amino acids. Germline CDR1 MNHEY, CDR2 SVGAGI. The V and J ends lost 3 bases and 6 bases, in that order; junction bases with no gene match: 9.